One TCR beta chain is described in this entry. This record belongs to a study of Ad26.COV2.S vaccination and SARS-CoV-2 variants. Repertoires were generated with immunoSEQ multiplex PCR, while TCRdb's copy carries only in-frame clones and drops some. The sample has 430,000 or so clones; 75% to 95% are singletons. Germline CDR1 is MGHDK and CDR2 is SYGVNS. J lost 7 bases, V lost 5 bases, and 10 bases had no gene match. The CDR3 spans 15 residues. Indicated treatment: about 20 received Ad26.COV2.S at low or high dose, single or two shots; roughly five received placebo; per-sample allocation not given. Samples came from day 63 after the first vaccine or placebo injection. Wuhan-strain spike was delivered by a replication-incompetent Ad26 vector.

The sample in question was peripheral blood, obtained in a trial of Ad26.COV2.S vaccine versus placebo. This clonotype originated in a person aged 18-60 years who received the Ad26.COV2.S COVID-19 vaccine or a placebo. The chain couples TRBV25-1 to TRBJ1-4, with 7 bases aligning to TRBD1. Here the CDR3 reads CASSRPQGGSEKLFF. The CDR3 region has the DNA TGTGCCAGCAGTAGGCCCCAAGGGGGCAGTGAAAAACTGTTTTTT.